The entry that follows covers one T cell receptor beta chain sequence. This clonotype was observed at least ten times. It lacks a known antigen. The sample holds no much larger clone one base away, and base qualities are not on file. CDR1 and CDR2, per the germline V gene (reference sequence), are LNHNV and YYDKDF. The CDR3, cysteine through phenylalanine, is 13 amino acids long. The only DNA kept is the CDR3, 39 bases in frame from the first base. Trimming at the junction amounts to 0 bases on V and 6 bases on J, and the germline ends lie 9 bases apart. The data are from a study of T-cell memory formation after mild COVID-19 (dated by TCRdb to the early 2020s). Concerning the study at large: TCR sequence clusters from the two donors were found to be largely donor specific. In a couple of donors, T-cell clones that expanded and contracted after mild COVID-19 were tracked by sequencing TCRalpha and TCRbeta repertoires over time. The cohort comprised two young, previously healthy adult volunteers, one female and one male.

Data came from an Illumina NovaSeq 6000. TCRalpha and TCRbeta cDNA libraries were built by 5'RACE with constant-segment primers, adding sample barcodes and unique molecular identifiers. Trizol reagent was used to extract RNA from every sample. Library amplification was performed in two PCR steps, and a second sample barcode and Illumina TruSeq adapters were introduced in the second step. Sequencing of libraries was performed on an Illumina NovaSeq with 2 x 150 bp paired-end reads. The source study handled its data this way. With migec v1.2.7, reads were demultiplexed and then collapsed into UMI-guided consensus sequences. Using mixcr v2.1.11, UMI consensuses were aligned to TRA and TRB V and J templates and then assembled into clonotypes. Clonotypes were classified as expanded or contracted when called significant by both edgeR and NoisET, with noise models trained on biological replicates. edgeR calls used a false discovery rate-adjusted p below 0.01 and a log2 fold-change threshold of 1. As an exploratory analysis of dynamics, max-normalized trajectories of the 1000 most abundant clonotypes were examined with PCA combined with hierarchical clustering. Separately sequenced CD4+ and CD8+ repertoires were used to assign a CD4 or CD8 phenotype to each responding clone. Clones were called with MiXCR by TCRdb after fastp trimmed the public reads at Q25, and only in-frame beta chains were retained. Every CDR3 protein is listed once, alongside the most common genes and DNA of its rows. The V and J calls were not made by the authors but by TCRdb's processing. Here the sample has around 310,000 distinct CDR3 sequences; approximately 15% occur a single time. 21% of the sample belongs to the ten largest clones.

Ficoll-Paque density gradient centrifugation was used to isolate PBMCs. On the study overall, not on this receptor specifically: Contracting CD4+ clones were found mainly in CM and EM memory subsets, while CD8+ clones were enriched in EMRA. Clones that contracted from day 15 to 85 showed balanced CD4/CD8 phenotypes, whereas a second wave of clones that expanded from day 15 to 37 leaned towards CD4+. The detection of some responding clones in pre-infection memory suggests that pre-existing cross-reactive memory T cells joined the SARS-CoV-2 response. The study included only a couple of mild cases, and larger cohorts that include severe cases with pre-infection samples were judged to be necessary. The second-wave clones that peaked on day 37 were not confirmed to be SARS-CoV-2 specific.

Sequencing used PBMCs or a T cell subset sorted from them (not recorded which). The sequence came from a man aged 18 to 30 who had mild COVID-19 (a few samples of this study predate the infection). The sample titles of this study are shuffled in the database, so cell type and time point are left out; the donor was told from shared clones. The chain joins TRBV15 to TRBJ2-7; TRBD2 could be the D gene, as 5 bases match. DNA sequence: TGTGCCACCAGCAGAGATGTGGGAGCCGAGCAGTACTTC. It specifies CATSRDVGAEQYF. With the portions outside the CDR3 filled from the reference TRBV15 and TRBJ2-7 genes, the complete variable region becomes DAMVIQNPRYQVTQFGKPVTLSCSQTLNHNVMYWYQQKSSQAPKLLFHYYDKDFNNEADTPDNFQSRRPNTSFCFLDIRSPGLGDTAMYLCATSRDVGAEQYFGPGTRLTVT.